The 18 T cell receptor beta chains in this list originate from one sample, sequenced in a study of persistence of HIV-infected CD4 T cells. The immunoSEQ assay was version 4, run in survey mode. The assay was immunoSEQ multiplex PCR, and TCRdb's table has in-frame clones only and misses some. This sample has over 40,000 clones, with approximately 80% found just once. An overlapping HIV-1 Gag peptide pool stimulated these cells at roughly 0.97 ug/peptide/mL. Memory cells lacking CD40L and CD69 with high CD45RO were sorted. No antigen is known for these receptors. This specimen was CD4+ T cells sorted from PBMCs after roughly 17-hour stimulation, taken from a patient who received antiretroviral therapy. The source of these receptors is an adult man with HIV who was CMV-seropositive.

The genes are TRBV10-3 and TRBJ2-7; D might be TRBD1 (6 bases). The CDR3 runs 14 residues. The germline CDR1 and CDR2 sequences are ENHRY and SYGVKD. V was shortened by 0 bases and J by 2 bases, with 8 bases between the two germline ends. CDR3 loop: CAISESGQTYEQYF. The CDR3 DNA sequence: TGTGCCATCAGTGAGTCCGGACAGACCTACGAGCAGTACTTC.

This rearrangement joins TRBV27 to TRBJ2-7; D possibly corresponds to TRBD1 (5 bases). CDR1 MNHEY and CDR2 SMNVEV come from the germline V gene (reference sequence). The CDR3 has 13 residues. V was cut by 7 bases and J by 3 bases, with 13 bases left in between. This chain's CDR3 is CASKVTGNYEQYF. In DNA form, the CDR3 reads TGTGCCAGCAAGGTAACAGGCAACTACGAGCAGTACTTC.

The rearrangement joins TRBV19 to TRBJ1-2; D is uncertain. Trimming took 7 bases from V and 3 from J, leaving 12 bases between them. The CDR3 has 13 amino acids. CDR1 is LNHDA and CDR2 is SQIVND in the germline V gene (reference sequence). Here the CDR3 DNA reads TGTGCCAGTAATTTAGGACGGGACTATGGCTACACCTTC. It specifies CASNLGRDYGYTF.

The chain uses TRBV7-6 and TRBJ2-1, with TRBD1 identical over 8 bases. The length of the CDR3 is 13 residues. J gave up 15 bases and V 1 base, and 8 bases lay outside the gene matches. Germline CDR1 and CDR2: SGHVS and FNYEAQ. Here the CDR3 reads CASSLGVQGVPFF. As DNA, the CDR3 is TGTGCCAGCAGCTTAGGAGTACAGGGGGTTCCGTTCTTC.

This chain joins TRBV2 and TRBJ2-7; no definite D call. CDR1 SNHLY and CDR2 FYNNEI come from the germline V gene. The ends were cut back, 6 bases at V and 4 bases at J, with 19 bases in the middle. The CDR3 loop spans 15 amino acids. The CDR3 region is CASRLLPLGIYEQYF. The DNA of the CDR3 is TGTGCCAGCAGATTACTACCGCTGGGAATTTACGAGCAGTACTTC.

This chain links TRBV11-1 with TRBJ2-7; TRBD1 aligns across 8 bases. The CDR3 spans 14 residues. The trim removed 3 bases at V and 5 bases at J, leaving 6 bases unmatched. Germline V CDR1 and CDR2: SGHAT, FQDESV (reference sequence). The CDR3 sequence is CASSLRTGTDEQYF. The CDR3 bases are TGTGCCAGCAGCTTGAGGACAGGGACTGACGAGCAGTACTTC.

The gene calls are TRBV18 and TRBJ2-1; 9 nucleotides align to TRBD1. Germline loops: CDR1 KGHSH, CDR2 LQKENI. J gave up 5 bases and V 3 bases, and 11 bases lay outside the gene matches. This CDR3 has 17 amino acids. CDR3 bases: TGTGCCAGCTCACCGCTACCGCGGACAGGGGTTAACAATGAGCAGTTCTTC. It encodes CASSPLPRTGVNNEQFF.

The chain combines TRBV12-2 with TRBJ1-4; the D call in the table, TRBD1, was not verified against the DNA. TRBV12-2 is a pseudogene. This CDR3 spans 16 amino acids. This chain's CDR3 is CASRLSTTGTAEKLFF. The DNA for the CDR3 is TGTGCAAGTCGCTTATCCACAACAGGGACAGCCGAAAAACTGTTTTTT.

The chain couples TRBV15 to TRBJ1-3; no clear D. Deletions cut 5 bases from V and 1 base from J, with 9 bases between. The germline CDR1 and CDR2 sequences are LNHNV and YYDKDF (reference sequence). The CDR3 covers 14 residues. The CDR3 here is CATSGSPSGNTIYF. In DNA, the CDR3 is TGTGCCACCAGCGGAAGTCCTTCTGGAAACACCATATATTTT.

The V gene is TRBV19, the J gene TRBJ2-7; D is unclear. V was cut by 5 bases and J by 0 bases, with 14 bases left in between. Germline V CDR1 and CDR2: LNHDA, SQIVND (reference sequence). The CDR3 sequence is 15 residues long. CDR3 region: CASSPGFDSSYEQYF. The CDR3 DNA follows: TGTGCCAGTAGTCCGGGCTTCGATAGCTCCTACGAGCAGTACTTC.

The rearrangement uses TRBV28 and TRBJ1-2; 8 nucleotides align to TRBD1. V was pared by 4 bases and J by 3 bases, with 4 bases of the junction left unmatched. Germline CDR1 MDHEN, CDR2 SYDVKM. The CDR3 contains 14 residues. CDR3 nucleotides: TGTGCCAGCAGTTATCGACAGGGGCACTATGGCTACACCTTC. It specifies CASSYRQGHYGYTF.

The chain combines TRBV4-1 with TRBJ1-4, with TRBD1 as a possible D gene (5 bases). Trimming left V 6 bases short and J 8 bases short, with 19 bases between. The CDR3 sequence is 15 residues long. Per germline, CDR1 MGHRA and CDR2 YSYEKL. CDR3 residues: CASSQTGGVDEKLFF. The CDR3 bases are TGCGCCAGCAGTCAAACAGGAGGAGTGGACGAAAAACTGTTTTTT.

A single count supports this clone. This sequence joins TRBV6-2 or TRBV6-3 and TRBJ1-5; D is ambiguous. This CDR3 is built from 13 residues. V lost 0 bases, J lost 6 bases, and 6 bases lay in between. Germline V gene data show CDR1 as MNHEY and CDR2 as SVGEGT. The CDR3: CASSYSRGQPQHF. For the CDR3, the DNA is TGTGCCAGCAGTTACTCCCGGGGTCAGCCCCAGCATTTT.

For the CDR3, the DNA is TGTGCCAGCAGTTACGAGGAGGCTAGCGGGAGTGATGAGCAGTTCTTC. Encoded protein: CASSYEEASGSDEQFF. The chain recombines TRBV6-2 or TRBV6-3 with TRBJ2-1; 10 bases fit TRBD2. Germline loops: CDR1 MNHEY, CDR2 SVGEGT. The CDR3 runs 16 residues. V shed 2 bases, J shed 8 bases, and the junction held 9 bases outside the gene matches.

The chain has TRBV7-2 and TRBJ1-2; weak D call: TRBD1 (5 bases). CDR3 length: 14 amino acids. V was clipped by 2 bases and J by 5 bases, with 12 bases between them. Germline V gene lookup returns CDR1 SGHTA and CDR2 FQGNSA. CDR3 amino acids: CASSLQGGPYGYTF. The CDR3 bases are TGTGCCAGCAGCTTACAGGGCGGACCGTATGGCTACACCTTC.

This clone came up once. The V call is TRBV6-5, the J call TRBJ2-7, with a weak D call TRBD2 (6 bases). The germline V and J ends were trimmed by 4 bases and 0 bases, with 16 bases remaining between them. Germline lookup yields CDR1 MNHEY and CDR2 SVGAGI. The CDR3 is 16 residues long. In DNA, the CDR3 is TGTGCCAGCAGTTGGGCCTCCGGAGGGAGCTCCTACGAGCAGTACTTC. The encoded protein is CASSWASGGSSYEQYF.

The chain has TRBV19 and TRBJ1-2; D is unclear. The V end was cut by 3 bases, the J end by 4 bases, with 15 bases between. The CDR3 runs to 15 residues. In germline, CDR1 is LNHDA, CDR2 SQIVND (reference sequence). The CDR3 spells CASSISGPTPYGYTF. Written as DNA, the CDR3 is TGTGCCAGTAGTATTAGTGGGCCGACGCCCTATGGCTACACCTTC. The full variable domain, rest sourced from reference TRBV19 and TRBJ1-2, is DGGITQSPKYLFRKEGQNVTLSCEQNLNHDAMYWYRQDPGQGLRLIYYSQIVNDFQKGDIAEGYSVSREKKESFPLTVTSAQKNPTAFYLCASSISGPTPYGYTFGSGTRLTVV.

V usage is TRBV6-5 and J usage is TRBJ2-7; D perhaps matches TRBD1 (5 bases). Germline V gives CDR1 MNHEY, CDR2 SVGAGI. Between the trimmed V and J ends, which lost 7 bases and 6 bases, there was a span of 16 bases. The CDR3 contains 13 residues. The CDR3 DNA reads as TGTGCCAGCACTCGCGACAGAGGCGGCGAGCAGTACTTC. This codes for CASTRDRGGEQYF.